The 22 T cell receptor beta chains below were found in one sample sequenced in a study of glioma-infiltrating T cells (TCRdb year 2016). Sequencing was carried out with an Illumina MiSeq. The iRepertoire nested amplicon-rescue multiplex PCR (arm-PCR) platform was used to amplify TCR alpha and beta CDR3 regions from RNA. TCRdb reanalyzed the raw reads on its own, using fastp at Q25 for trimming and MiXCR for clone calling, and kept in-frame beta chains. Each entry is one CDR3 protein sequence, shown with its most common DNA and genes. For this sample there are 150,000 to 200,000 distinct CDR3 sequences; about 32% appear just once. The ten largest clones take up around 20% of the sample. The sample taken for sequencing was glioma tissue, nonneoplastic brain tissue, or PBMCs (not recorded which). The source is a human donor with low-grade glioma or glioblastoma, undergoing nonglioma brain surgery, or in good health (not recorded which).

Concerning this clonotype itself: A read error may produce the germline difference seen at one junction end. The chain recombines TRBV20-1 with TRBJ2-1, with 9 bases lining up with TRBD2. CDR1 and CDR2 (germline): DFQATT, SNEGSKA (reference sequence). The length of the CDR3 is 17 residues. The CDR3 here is CSVRDWGRLAVDNEQFF. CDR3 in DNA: TGCAGTGTTAGAGATTGGGGAAGACTAGCGGTCGACAATGAGCAGTTCTTC.

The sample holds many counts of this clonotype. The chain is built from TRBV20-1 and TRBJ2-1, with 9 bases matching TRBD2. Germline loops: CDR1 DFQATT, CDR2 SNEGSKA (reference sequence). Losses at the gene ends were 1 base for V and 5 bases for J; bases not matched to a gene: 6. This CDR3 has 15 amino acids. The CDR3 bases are TGCAGTGCTAGAGTCCCGGGACTAGCTAACAATGAGCAGTTCTTC. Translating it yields CSARVPGLANNEQFF.

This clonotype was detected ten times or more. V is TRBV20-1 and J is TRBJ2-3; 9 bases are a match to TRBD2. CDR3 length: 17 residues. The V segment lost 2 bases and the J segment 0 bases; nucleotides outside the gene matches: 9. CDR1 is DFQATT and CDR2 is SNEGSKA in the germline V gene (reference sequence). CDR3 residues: CSARPLAGTRSTDTQYF. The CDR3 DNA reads TGCAGTGCTAGACCCCTAGCGGGAACCCGTAGCACAGATACGCAGTATTTT.

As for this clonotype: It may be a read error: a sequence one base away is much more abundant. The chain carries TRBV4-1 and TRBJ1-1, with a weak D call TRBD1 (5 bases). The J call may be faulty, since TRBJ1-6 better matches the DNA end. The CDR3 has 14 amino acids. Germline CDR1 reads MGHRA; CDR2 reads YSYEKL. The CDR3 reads CASSQDREGVVLHF. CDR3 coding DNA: TGCGCCAGCAGCCAAGATAGGGAAGGGGTGGTCCTCCACTTT.

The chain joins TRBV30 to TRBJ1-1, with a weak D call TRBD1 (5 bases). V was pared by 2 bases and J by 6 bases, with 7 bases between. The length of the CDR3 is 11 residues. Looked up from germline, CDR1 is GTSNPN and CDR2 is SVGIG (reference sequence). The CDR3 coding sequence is TGTGCCTGGAGTTTAGGGGCTGAAGCTTTCTTT. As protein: CAWSLGAEAFF.

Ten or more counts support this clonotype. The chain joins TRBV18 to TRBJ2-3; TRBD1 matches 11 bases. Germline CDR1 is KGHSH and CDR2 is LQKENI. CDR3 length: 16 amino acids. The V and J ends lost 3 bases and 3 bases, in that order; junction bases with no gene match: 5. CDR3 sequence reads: CASSPSGQGGTDTQYF. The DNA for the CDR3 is TGTGCCAGCTCACCCTCGGGACAGGGGGGGACAGATACGCAGTATTTT.

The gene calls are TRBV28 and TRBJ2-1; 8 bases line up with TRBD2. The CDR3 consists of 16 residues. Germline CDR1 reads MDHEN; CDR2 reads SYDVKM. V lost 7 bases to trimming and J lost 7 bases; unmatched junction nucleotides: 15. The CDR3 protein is CASTLEPGGPENEQFF. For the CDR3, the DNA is TGTGCCAGCACCTTGGAACCGGGAGGGCCGGAGAATGAGCAGTTCTTC.

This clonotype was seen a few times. CDR3 bases: TGCAGCGTGGCGGGACAGGGAAACAATGAGCAGTTCTTC. Protein: CSVAGQGNNEQFF. This sequence joins TRBV29-1 and TRBJ2-1, with 9 positions matching TRBD1. Germline values: CDR1 SQVTM, CDR2 ANQGSEA. J gave up 5 bases and V 6 bases, and 5 bases lay outside the gene matches. The CDR3 has 13 amino acids.

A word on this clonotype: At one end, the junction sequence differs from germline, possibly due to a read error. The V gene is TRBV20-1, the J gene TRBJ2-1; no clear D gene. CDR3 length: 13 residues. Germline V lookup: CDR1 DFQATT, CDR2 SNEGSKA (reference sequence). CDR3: CSAPSAPSNEPFF. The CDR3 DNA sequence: TGCAGTGCCCCCAGCGCTCCCTCCAATGAGCCGTTCTTC.

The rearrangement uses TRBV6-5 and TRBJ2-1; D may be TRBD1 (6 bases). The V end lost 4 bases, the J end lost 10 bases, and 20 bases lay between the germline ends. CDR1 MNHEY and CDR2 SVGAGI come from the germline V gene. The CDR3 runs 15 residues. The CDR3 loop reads CASSSPSQGSYEQFF. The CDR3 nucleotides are TGTGCCAGCAGTTCACCATCACAGGGATCCTACGAGCAGTTCTTC.

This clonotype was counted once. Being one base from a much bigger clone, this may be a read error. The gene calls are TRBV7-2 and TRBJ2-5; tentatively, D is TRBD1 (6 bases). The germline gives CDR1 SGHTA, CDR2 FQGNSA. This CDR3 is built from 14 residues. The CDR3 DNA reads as TGTGCCAGCAGCTTAAGCAGGGGCCAAGAGACCAAGTACTTC. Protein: CASSLSRGQETKYF.

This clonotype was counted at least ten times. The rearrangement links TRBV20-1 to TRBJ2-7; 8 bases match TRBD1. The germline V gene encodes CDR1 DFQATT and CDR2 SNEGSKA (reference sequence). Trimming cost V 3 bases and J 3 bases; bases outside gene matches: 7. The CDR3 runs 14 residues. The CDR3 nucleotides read TGCAGTGCTAGTCGGACAGGGAAATACTACGAGCAGTACTTC. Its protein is CSASRTGKYYEQYF.

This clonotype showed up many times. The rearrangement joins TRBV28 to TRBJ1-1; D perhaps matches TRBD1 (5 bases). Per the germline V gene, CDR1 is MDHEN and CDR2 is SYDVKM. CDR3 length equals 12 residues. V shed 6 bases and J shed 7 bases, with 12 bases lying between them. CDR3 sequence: CASSLGTYEAFF. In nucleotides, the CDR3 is TGTGCCAGCAGCCTAGGGACGTATGAAGCTTTCTTT. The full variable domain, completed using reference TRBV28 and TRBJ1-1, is DVKVTQSSRYLVKRTGEKVFLECVQDMDHENMFWYRQDPGLGLRLIYFSYDVKMKEKGDIPEGYSVSREKKERFSLILESASTNQTSMYLCASSLGTYEAFFGQGTRLTVV.

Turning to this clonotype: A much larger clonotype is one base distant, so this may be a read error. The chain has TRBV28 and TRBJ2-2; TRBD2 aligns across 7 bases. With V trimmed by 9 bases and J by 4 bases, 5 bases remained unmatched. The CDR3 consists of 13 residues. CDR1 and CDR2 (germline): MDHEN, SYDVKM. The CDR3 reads CARATGGTGELFF. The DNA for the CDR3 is TGTGCCAGAGCTACGGGGGGCACCGGGGAGCTGTTTTTT.

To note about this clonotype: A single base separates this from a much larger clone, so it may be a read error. The CDR3 DNA reads as TGCAGCTCCCGAGGCCTAGCAGAAAATGAGCAGTTCTTC. It specifies CSSRGLAENEQFF. The chain joins TRBV29-1 to TRBJ2-1, with D maybe TRBD2 (5 bases). The V and J ends lost 8 bases and 7 bases respectively, with 18 bases between them. CDR3 length: 13 residues. CDR1 is SQVTM, CDR2 ANQGSEA, per germline.

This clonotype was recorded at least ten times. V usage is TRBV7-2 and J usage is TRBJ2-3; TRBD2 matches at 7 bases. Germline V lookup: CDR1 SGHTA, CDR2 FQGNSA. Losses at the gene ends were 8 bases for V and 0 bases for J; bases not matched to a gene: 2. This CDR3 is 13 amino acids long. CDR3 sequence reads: CASGSGSTDTQYF. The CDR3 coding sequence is TGTGCCAGCGGTAGCGGGAGCACAGATACGCAGTATTTT.

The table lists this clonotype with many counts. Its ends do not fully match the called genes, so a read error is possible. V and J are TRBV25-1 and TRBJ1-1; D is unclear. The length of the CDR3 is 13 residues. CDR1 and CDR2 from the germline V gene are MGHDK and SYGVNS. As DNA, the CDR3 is TGTGCCAGCAGTGAATATACCGACAACATCCCCCACTTT. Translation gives CASSEYTDNIPHF. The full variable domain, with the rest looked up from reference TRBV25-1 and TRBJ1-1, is EADIYQTPRYLVIGTGKKITLECSQTMGHDKMYWYQQDPGMELHLIHYSYGVNSTEKGDLSSESTVSRIRTEHFPLTLESARPSHTSQYLCASSEYTDNIPHFGQGTRLTVV.

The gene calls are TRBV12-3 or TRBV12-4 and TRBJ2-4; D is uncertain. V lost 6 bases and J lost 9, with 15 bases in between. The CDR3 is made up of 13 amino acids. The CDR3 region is CASRTQEASIQYF. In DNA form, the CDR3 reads TGTGCCAGCAGGACCCAAGAAGCGAGCATTCAGTACTTC.

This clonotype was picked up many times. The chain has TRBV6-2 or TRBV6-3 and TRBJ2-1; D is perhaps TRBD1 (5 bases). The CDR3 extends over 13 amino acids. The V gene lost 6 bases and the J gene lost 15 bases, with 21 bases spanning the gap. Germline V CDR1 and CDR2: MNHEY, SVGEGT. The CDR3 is CASRPRVLGPPFF. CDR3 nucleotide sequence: TGTGCCAGCAGACCCAGGGTCCTAGGTCCGCCGTTCTTC.

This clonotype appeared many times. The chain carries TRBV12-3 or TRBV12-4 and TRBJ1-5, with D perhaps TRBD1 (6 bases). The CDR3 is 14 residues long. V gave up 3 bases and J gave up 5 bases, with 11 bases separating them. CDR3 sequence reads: CASSFGRQDQPQHF. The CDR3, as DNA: TGTGCCAGCAGTTTTGGGAGACAGGATCAGCCCCAGCATTTT.

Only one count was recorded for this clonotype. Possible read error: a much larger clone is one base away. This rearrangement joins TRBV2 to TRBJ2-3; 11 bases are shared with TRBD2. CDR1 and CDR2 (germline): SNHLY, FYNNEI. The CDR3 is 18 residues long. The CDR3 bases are TGTGCCAACAGTTTTCTCAACAGACTAGCGGGAAGCACAGATACGCAGTATTTT. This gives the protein CANSFLNRLAGSTDTQYF.

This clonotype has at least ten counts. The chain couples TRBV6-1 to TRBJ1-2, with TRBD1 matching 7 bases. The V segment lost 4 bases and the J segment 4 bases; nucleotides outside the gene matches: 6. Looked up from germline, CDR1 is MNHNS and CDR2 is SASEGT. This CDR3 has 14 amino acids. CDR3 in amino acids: CASSVSGQTYGYTF. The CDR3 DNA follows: TGTGCCAGCAGTGTATCGGGACAGACCTATGGCTACACCTTC.